This T cell receptor beta chain stems from a study of radiation and T cells in renal cell carcinoma. Described time point: blood 4 weeks post-SBRT, at nephrectomy. Treatment: 15 Gy SBRT to primary tumor, nephrectomy 4 weeks later. The patient's renal cell carcinoma had clear cell pathology. Notes on this clone: The antigen is not known.

Data came from immunoSEQ multiplex PCR; TCRdb stores just in-frame clones and leaves some out. The sample yields about 140,000 clones, about 88% seen once. Overall study results and limits: Top tumor clonotypes rose in blood 2 weeks post-radiation, then contracted. Without pretreatment biopsies, baseline tumor clonotype presence was undetermined.

The CDR3 contains 12 residues. The V end was cut by 5 bases, the J end by 5 bases, with 12 bases between. Germline loops: CDR1 SQVTM, CDR2 ANQGSEA. The chain joins TRBV29-1 to TRBJ2-5; D is possibly TRBD2 (6 bases). The sequences come from blood, collected from a patient whose treatment included radiotherapy and nephrectomy. The clonotype comes from a woman in her fifties or sixties with renal cell carcinoma. The CDR3 bases are TGCAGCGTTCGGACGGGAGCGGAGACCCAGTACTTC. It translates to CSVRTGAETQYF.